This paragraph reports one T cell receptor beta chain. This sample is part of a study of blood T cell repertoires in COVID-19. Turning to the study itself: Researchers got acute and convalescent COVID-19 samples from the United States, Italy and Spain. In each case, the material was cDNA or gDNA derived from T cells, B-cell-depleted T cells, or PBMCs.

In the source study's methods: Estimation of nucleated cell counts was performed using reference gene primer amplification. Sequencing used immunoSEQ multiplex PCR; TCRdb keeps in-frame clones, though not all of them. The V and J calls and clone size were taken over from that table, and D and trimming were inferred from the DNA. The repertoire holds 180,000 or so clones, with around four fifths as singletons. CDR1 is ENHRY, CDR2 SYGVKD, per germline. This CDR3 spans 14 amino acids. The junction had 9 bases not matched to a gene; V was cut back by 6 bases and J by 7 bases. This TCR was sampled from a woman aged 35 to 49 with COVID-19, enrolled during active disease. V usage is TRBV10-3 and J usage is TRBJ1-1, with TRBD1 matching over 9 bases. The material sequenced was peripheral blood. The CDR3 DNA is TGTGCCATCAGACAGGGGGCGGAATCTATTGAAGCTTTCTTT. This translates into CAIRQGAESIEAFF.